These 19 T cell receptor beta chains were all obtained from the same sample, sequenced in a study of liver allograft versus peripheral blood T cells. Study as a whole: Repertoires of T cell receptors in transplanted livers were compared with recipients' peripheral blood repertoires.

Each CDR3 protein gets one entry after TCRdb re-called the reads with MiXCR. The top ten clones hold about 2% of a sample with under 15,000 distinct CDR3 sequences, about 26% of them seen once. The receptors shown here come from a human patient who had a liver transplant. Some T cells may possibly be graft donor cells.

The chain joins TRBV6-5 to TRBJ2-5; D not resolved. V dropped 0 bases and J dropped 5 bases, with 4 bases sitting between them. The CDR3 contains 12 residues. The germline V gene has CDR1 MNHEY and CDR2 SVGAGI. CDR3 region: CASSYSGETQYF. The CDR3, as DNA: TGTGCCAGCAGTTACTCGGGGGAGACCCAGTACTTC.

This clonotype was observed a handful of times. The chain employs TRBV9 and TRBJ2-7, with a weak D call TRBD2 (6 bases). CDR3 length: 15 amino acids. V lost 2 bases and J 3 bases, leaving 15 bases between the germline ends. Germline V lookup: CDR1 SGDLS, CDR2 YYNGEE. CDR3 sequence reads: CASSVAAGSYYEQYF. The CDR3 DNA reads TGTGCCAGCAGCGTGGCGGCGGGGAGTTACTACGAGCAGTACTTC.

By sample share, this clonotype is medium-sized. The rearrangement joins TRBV19 to TRBJ2-3; D is ambiguous. CDR1 is LNHDA and CDR2 is SQIVND in the germline V gene (reference sequence). The ends were cut back, 3 bases at V and 2 bases at J, with 9 bases in the middle. The CDR3 spans 14 residues. CDR3 coding DNA: TGTGCCAGTAGTATCATGCTGTCCACAGATACGCAGTATTTT. It codes for CASSIMLSTDTQYF.

By sample fraction, this clonotype is medium-sized (0.01 to 0.1%). The gene calls are TRBV6-1 and TRBJ2-1; tentatively, D is TRBD2 (6 bases). The CDR3 has 12 residues. V was trimmed by 1 base and J by 9 bases, leaving 7 bases between them. CDR1 MNHNS and CDR2 SASEGT come from the germline V gene. CDR3 region: CASSEGGLEQFF. In DNA, the CDR3 is TGTGCCAGCAGTGAAGGGGGACTTGAGCAGTTCTTC.

Remarks on this clonotype: It differs at one base from a far larger clone, so likely a read error. This chain connects TRBV18 to TRBJ2-7; no clear D gene. Germline V gene sequence: CDR1 KGHSH, CDR2 LQKENI. Trimming stripped 0 bases from V and 6 bases from J, with 9 bases between. The CDR3 is 13 residues long. The CDR3 DNA sequence: TGTGCCAGCTCACCACCGGTCATGCCCGAGCAGTACTTC. Encoded protein: CASSPPVMPEQYF. Based on the CDR3 plus reference TRBV18 and TRBJ2-7, the full variable domain is NAGVMQNPRHLVRRRGQEARLRCSPMKGHSHVYWYRQLPEEGLKFMVYLQKENIIDESGMPKERFSAEFPKEGPSILRIQQVVRGDSAAYFCASSPPVMPEQYFGPGTRLTVT.

This clonotype was seen at least ten times. The rearrangement joins TRBV24-1 to TRBJ2-7; D not certain. Trimming took off 3 bases at V and 10 bases at J, with 18 bases between the two ends. Germline-derived CDR1 and CDR2 are KGHDR and SFDVKD. CDR3 length: 14 amino acids. This CDR3 reads CATSDTTHPDVQYF. CDR3 in DNA: TGTGCCACCAGTGATACGACCCACCCGGACGTACAGTACTTC.

This clonotype has only a few counts. This chain connects TRBV6-5 to TRBJ2-7, with TRBD1 identical over 8 bases. This CDR3 contains 15 residues. Germline values: CDR1 MNHEY, CDR2 SVGAGI. V lost 2 bases to trimming and J lost 6 bases; unmatched junction nucleotides: 9. The CDR3 coding sequence is TGTGCCAGCAGTTACCTAGGACAGGGCGTGGGCGAGCAGTACTTC. It specifies CASSYLGQGVGEQYF.

J is TRBJ1-2 and V is TRBV18; a possible D gene is TRBD1 (6 bases). Between the trimmed V and J ends, which lost 1 base and 5 bases, there was a span of 14 bases. Looked up from germline, CDR1 is KGHSH and CDR2 is LQKENI. The CDR3 sequence is 15 residues long. CDR3 nucleotide sequence: TGTGCCAGCTCACCACTACAGGGAGGGCTGTATGGCTACACCTTC. It codes for CASSPLQGGLYGYTF.

This chain connects TRBV28 to TRBJ1-4; D not certain. The germline gives CDR1 MDHEN, CDR2 SYDVKM. The V end was cut by 11 bases, the J end by 5 bases, with 21 bases between. This CDR3 has 15 residues. The CDR3 DNA reads as TGTGCCTTATCCGGGTCCCTAGAGGGAAATGAAAAACTGTTTTTT. Protein: CALSGSLEGNEKLFF. Looking up the rest from reference TRBV28 and TRBJ1-4 gives the full variable domain: DVKVTQSSRYLVKRTGEKVFLECVQDMDHENMFWYRQDPGLGLRLIYFSYDVKMKEKGDIPEGYSVSREKKERFSLILESASTNQTSMYLCALSGSLEGNEKLFFGSGTQLSVL.

In its sample, this clonotype was seen many times. The chain joins TRBV11-3 to TRBJ2-2; 8 nucleotides align to TRBD1. Trimming cost V 1 base and J 6 bases; bases outside gene matches: 7. The CDR3 has 16 residues. Germline lookup yields CDR1 SGHNT and CDR2 YENEEA. The CDR3 DNA reads TGTGCCAGCAGCTTAGTCGCGGACAGGGACTCCGGGGAGCTGTTTTTT. Residues: CASSLVADRDSGELFF.

This clonotype is medium-sized within its sample. V usage is TRBV19 and J usage is TRBJ1-2; D uncertain. There are 13 residues in the CDR3. V lost 3 bases and J 0 bases, leaving 5 bases between the germline ends. Per the germline V gene, CDR1 is LNHDA and CDR2 is SQIVND (reference sequence). CDR3 sequence reads: CASSMAPNYGYTF. CDR3 nucleotide sequence: TGTGCCAGTAGTATGGCACCTAACTATGGCTACACCTTC.

The chain recombines TRBV6-6 with TRBJ2-7; TRBD1 matches 7 bases. After removal of 2 bases from V and 2 bases from J, the junction contained 3 bases not matched to a gene. The germline V gene encodes CDR1 MNHNY and CDR2 SVGAGI (reference sequence). This CDR3 region has 14 residues. CDR3 DNA sequence: TGTGCCAGCAGTTACGGGACAGCCCCCTACGAGCAGTACTTC. Its protein product is CASSYGTAPYEQYF.

This clonotype was counted only a few times. The rearrangement uses TRBV6-5 and TRBJ2-7, with D tentatively TRBD1 or TRBD2 (5 bases each). CDR3 length: 14 residues. In germline, CDR1 is MNHEY, CDR2 SVGAGI. V was pared by 6 bases and J by 6 bases, with 18 bases between. The DNA of the CDR3 is TGTGCCAGCAGCCCCACCCGGGGCCGGCTCGAGCAGTACTTC. Translation gives CASSPTRGRLEQYF.

The chain joins TRBV6-1 to TRBJ1-5; D ambiguous. CDR3 length: 15 residues. Germline CDR1 MNHNS, CDR2 SASEGT. With 5 bases removed from V and 5 bases from J, the gap between germline ends came to 16 bases. CDR3 coding DNA: TGTGCCAGCAGTTACTCGAGGGCGGGAGATCAGCCCCAGCATTTT. Translation gives CASSYSRAGDQPQHF.

This chain connects TRBV24-1 to TRBJ2-7; D may be TRBD1 (6 bases). V was pared by 1 base and J by 5 bases, with 20 bases between. Per the germline V gene, CDR1 is KGHDR and CDR2 is SFDVKD. This CDR3 has 17 amino acids. CDR3 residues: CATSDFSKRGDRHEQYF. The CDR3 bases are TGTGCCACCAGTGATTTTTCGAAAAGGGGAGACAGGCACGAGCAGTACTTC.

This clonotype was recorded a few times. The gene calls are TRBV28 and TRBJ1-1; weak D call: TRBD1 (6 bases). The CDR3 length is 15 residues. Germline assignment: CDR1 MDHEN and CDR2 SYDVKM. The V end was cut by 6 bases, the J end by 5 bases, with 19 bases between. CDR3 sequence: CASSLGDFQGTEAFF. The CDR3, as DNA: TGTGCCAGCAGCCTCGGGGACTTCCAGGGGACTGAAGCTTTCTTT.

Details on this clonotype: This sequence may be a read error, since a much larger clone differs from it by one base. CDR3 DNA: TGTGCCTGGAGTGTACGGCCCAACTACCCTGGAAACACCATATATTTT. Its protein product is CAWSVRPNYPGNTIYF. The chain recombines TRBV30 with TRBJ1-3; no definite D call. The V and J ends lost 0 bases and 2 bases respectively, with 14 bases between them. CDR1 is GTSNPN, CDR2 SVGIG, per germline (reference sequence). CDR3 size: 16 residues.

The chain carries TRBV9 and TRBJ2-7; TRBD1 matches 8 bases. CDR1 and CDR2 (germline): SGDLS, YYNGEE. The CDR3 contains 14 residues. V shed 2 bases, J shed 5 bases, and the junction held 6 bases outside the gene matches. CDR3: CASSVGQGVDEQYF. The CDR3, as DNA: TGTGCCAGCAGCGTCGGACAGGGTGTCGACGAGCAGTACTTC.

By frequency in the sample, this clonotype is medium-sized. This chain connects TRBV6-1 to TRBJ2-4, with D perhaps TRBD2 (5 bases). Trimming stripped 4 bases from V and 11 bases from J, with 15 bases between. The CDR3 totals 13 residues. Per the germline V gene, CDR1 is MNHNS and CDR2 is SASEGT. As DNA, the CDR3 is TGTGCCAGCAGTGGAGAAGACGGACTGGTTCAGTACTTC. It translates to CASSGEDGLVQYF.